The clone carrying this TCR beta chain was counted a few times. The target antigen is unknown. These data come from a study of shared clonotypes between healthy human individuals. Broader study findings: For naive CD4 cells, roughly 5% of clonotypes were shared across a handful of donors.

TCRdb's copy holds only in-frame clones and misses some; the assay was immunoSEQ multiplex PCR. The sample holds approximately 110,000 clones, about 66% seen once. The sequence came from a woman in her twenties or thirties in good health. The sample was memory CD8+ T cells sorted from blood. As to subset: CD45RO+ cells pooled with CCR7-negative TemRA cells.

CDR3 amino acids: CASSLGTANRIEDGYTF. The CDR3 DNA reads as TGTGCCAGCAGCTTAGGGACAGCGAACCGTATCGAAGATGGCTACACCTTC. The chain couples TRBV11-2 to TRBJ1-2; D might be TRBD1 (6 bases). The CDR3 spans 17 residues. V lost 1 base and J 6 bases, leaving 21 bases between the germline ends. From germline, CDR1 is SGHAT and CDR2 FQNNGV. The variable domain in full, with the rest retrieved from reference TRBV11-2 and TRBJ1-2, is EAGVAQSPRYKIIEKRQSVAFWCNPISGHATLYWYQQILGQGPKLLIQFQNNGVVDDSQLPKDRFSAERLKGVDSTLKIQPAKLEDSAVYLCASSLGTANRIEDGYTFGSGTRLTVV.